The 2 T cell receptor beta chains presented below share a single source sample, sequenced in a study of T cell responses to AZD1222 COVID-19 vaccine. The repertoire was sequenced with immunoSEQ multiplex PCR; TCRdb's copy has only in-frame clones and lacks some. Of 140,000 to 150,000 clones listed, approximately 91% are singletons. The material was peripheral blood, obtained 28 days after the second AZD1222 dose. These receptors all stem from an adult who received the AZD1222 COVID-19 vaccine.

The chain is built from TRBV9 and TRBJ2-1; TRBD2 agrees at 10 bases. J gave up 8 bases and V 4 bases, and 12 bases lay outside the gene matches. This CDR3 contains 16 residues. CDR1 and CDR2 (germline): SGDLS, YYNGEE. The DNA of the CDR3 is TGTGCCAGCAGCCCGACCCCGCTAGCGGGGGTGTATGAGCAGTTCTTC. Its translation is CASSPTPLAGVYEQFF. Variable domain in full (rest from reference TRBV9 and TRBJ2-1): DSGVTQTPKHLITATGQRVTLRCSPRSGDLSVYWYQQSLDQGLQFLIQYYNGEERAKGNILERFSAQQFPDLHSELNLSSLELGDSALYFCASSPTPLAGVYEQFFGPGTRLTVL.

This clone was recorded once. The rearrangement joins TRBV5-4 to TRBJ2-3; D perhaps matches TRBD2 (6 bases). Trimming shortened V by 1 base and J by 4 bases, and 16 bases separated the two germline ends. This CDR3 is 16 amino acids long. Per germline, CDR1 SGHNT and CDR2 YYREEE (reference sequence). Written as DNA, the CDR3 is TGTGCCAGCAGCTTGCGACTAGAAGGTTTTGCAGATACGCAGTATTTT. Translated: CASSLRLEGFADTQYF.